These 14 T cell receptor beta chains were all obtained from the same sample, sequenced in a study of CD8+ T cells in alopecia areata (dated by TCRdb to the late 2010s). Library prep was done by the immunoSEQ multiplex PCR assay. For TCR sequencing, RNA was extracted from every sample and reverse transcribed into cDNA to serve as template. The source is immuneACCESS, and TCRdb retained only in-frame sequences with V and J called. Part of the clones is not carried over; for the studies checked, unresolved V genes explain less than half of this, and the remainder is unexplained. In all, the sample holds some 130,000 clones, and about 47% of those were seen once. Of the sample, 15% to 20% is held by the ten largest clones. Explained via the paper, the time point label denotes: baseline before oral tofacitinib. The sequencing used CD8+ T cells sorted from blood, collected at week 0. Every receptor here comes from a human donor with alopecia areata.

J is TRBJ1-2 and V is TRBV29-1; D gene unclear. The CDR3 extends over 13 amino acids. CDR1 is SQVTM and CDR2 is ANQGSEA in the germline V gene. V shed 2 bases and J shed 5 bases, with 12 bases lying between them. CDR3 bases: TGCAGCGTTGAATCTCCTGGGTTTTATGGCTACACCTTC. Translating gives CSVESPGFYGYTF.

V and J are TRBV15 and TRBJ2-7; tentatively, D is TRBD2 (5 bases). The CDR3 contains 14 residues. Trimming shortened V by 4 bases and J by 0 bases, and 10 bases separated the two germline ends. CDR1 and CDR2 (germline): LNHNV, YYDKDF (reference sequence). CDR3 sequence reads: CATSIGVSSYEQYF. CDR3 in DNA: TGTGCCACCAGCATCGGGGTGAGCTCCTACGAGCAGTACTTC. The full variable domain, rest sourced from reference TRBV15 and TRBJ2-7, is DAMVIQNPRYQVTQFGKPVTLSCSQTLNHNVMYWYQQKSSQAPKLLFHYYDKDFNNEADTPDNFQSRRPNTSFCFLDIRSPGLGDTAMYLCATSIGVSSYEQYFGPGTRLTVT.

The chain is built from TRBV13 and TRBJ2-7; possibly TRBD1 for D (6 bases). CDR1 PRHDT and CDR2 FYEKMQ come from the germline V gene (reference sequence). This CDR3 is 13 amino acids long. Trimming took 4 bases from V and 5 from J, leaving 12 bases between them. Here the CDR3 reads CASSSPGVHEQYF. CDR3 DNA: TGTGCCAGCAGCTCACCAGGGGTTCACGAGCAGTACTTC.

This clone has just a few counts. The genes are TRBV30 and TRBJ2-4; 10 nucleotides line up with TRBD2. CDR3 length: 16 residues. The junction had 7 bases not matched to a gene; V was cut back by 2 bases and J by 3 bases. Germline assignment: CDR1 GTSNPN and CDR2 SVGIG (reference sequence). CDR3 DNA sequence: TGTGCCTGGAGTATTAGCGGGGGGCTCGGCAAAAACATTCAGTACTTC. The encoded protein is CAWSISGGLGKNIQYF.

This clone appeared a few times. The V gene is TRBV7-2, the J gene TRBJ1-5; D unclear. Per germline, CDR1 SGHTA and CDR2 FQGNSA. The CDR3 has 13 amino acids. V lost 5 bases and J lost 0, with 5 bases in between. The CDR3 is CASSPYSNQPQHF. CDR3 sequence (DNA): TGTGCCAGCAGCCCGTATAGCAATCAGCCCCAGCATTTT.

This clone was seen only a few times. The chain carries TRBV4-1 and TRBJ1-5; a possible D gene is TRBD1 (5 bases). This CDR3 spans 16 amino acids. The V and J ends lost 1 base and 3 bases respectively, with 13 bases between them. CDR1 and CDR2 from the germline V gene are MGHRA and YSYEKL. In DNA form, the CDR3 reads TGCGCCAGCAGCCAAGGAGGGACGCTTTACAATCAGCCCCAGCATTTT. Translation gives CASSQGGTLYNQPQHF.

This clone was seen a single time. The same CDR3 is also encoded by other DNA sequences in this sample. This chain joins TRBV29-1 and TRBJ1-1; D remains ambiguous. The CDR3 is made up of 11 amino acids. Germline V gives CDR1 SQVTM, CDR2 ANQGSEA. V shed 4 bases and J shed 1 base, with 4 bases lying between them. The DNA for the CDR3 is TGCAGCGTTGGTCCGAACACTGAAGCTTTCTTT. Translated: CSVGPNTEAFF.

The rearrangement uses TRBV5-6 and TRBJ2-1, with 12 bases identical to TRBD2. The V gene end was trimmed by 0 bases and the J gene end by 6 bases; junction bases not matched to a gene: 1. Germline V gene sequence: CDR1 SGHDT, CDR2 YYEEEE. The CDR3 sequence is 15 residues long. Here the CDR3 reads CASSLGTSGVNEQFF. The CDR3 nucleotides read TGTGCCAGCAGCTTGGGGACTAGCGGGGTCAATGAGCAGTTCTTC.

The table lists this clone with many counts. The genes are TRBV2 and TRBJ2-1; perhaps D is TRBD1 or TRBD2 (6 bases each). Germline CDR1 is SNHLY and CDR2 is FYNNEI. This CDR3 has 13 amino acids. The V gene lost 7 bases and the J gene lost 7 bases, with 14 bases spanning the gap. The CDR3 sequence: CASTGGTTNEQFF. As DNA, the CDR3 is TGTGCCAGCACTGGGGGGACAACTAATGAGCAGTTCTTC.

The chain links TRBV13 to TRBJ1-2, with D tentatively TRBD1 (6 bases). CDR3 size: 14 residues. V lost 0 bases to trimming and J lost 8 bases, with 13 bases between them. Germline V gene data show CDR1 as PRHDT and CDR2 as FYEKMQ (reference sequence). CDR3 coding DNA: TGTGCCAGCAGCTTAGGAGGGGGATCCGACGGCTACACCTTC. Protein product: CASSLGGGSDGYTF.

The sample holds one count of this clone. This sequence joins TRBV5-6 and TRBJ2-7, with a tentative D call TRBD2 (5 bases). CDR3 length equals 15 residues. Trimming stripped 6 bases from V and 0 bases from J, with 16 bases between. The germline gives CDR1 SGHDT, CDR2 YYEEEE. The CDR3 region has the DNA TGTGCCAGCACCTATCTCACTGGGAGCTCCTACGAGCAGTACTTC. This gives the protein CASTYLTGSSYEQYF.

This clone was counted between two and nine times. J is TRBJ1-2 and V is TRBV7-8, with 7 bases identical to TRBD1. Germline assignment: CDR1 SGHVS and CDR2 FQNEAQ. With 5 bases clipped from V and 4 bases from J, the junction kept 4 bases outside the gene matches. The CDR3 runs to 13 residues. The CDR3: CASSQQGTYGYTF. DNA of the CDR3: TGTGCCAGCAGCCAACAGGGGACCTATGGCTACACCTTC.

This clone came up a few times. The chain combines TRBV29-1 with TRBJ1-1, with D possibly being TRBD1 (6 bases). Germline V gene sequence: CDR1 SQVTM, CDR2 ANQGSEA. The V end was cut by 0 bases, the J end by 0 bases, with 14 bases between. The CDR3 has 16 residues. Here the CDR3 reads CSVEDHNTGLNTEAFF. The DNA for the CDR3 is TGCAGCGTTGAAGATCACAATACAGGGTTGAACACTGAAGCTTTCTTT.

The chain combines TRBV11-2 with TRBJ2-5; 7 bases agree with TRBD1. Germline V gene data show CDR1 as SGHAT and CDR2 as FQNNGV. The CDR3 runs 16 residues. The ends lost 5 bases at V and 2 bases at J; junction bases unmatched: 11. The CDR3 here is CASSTRTGQDQETQYF. The CDR3 DNA reads TGTGCCAGCAGCACCCGGACAGGTCAGGATCAAGAGACCCAGTACTTC.